These 18 T cell receptor beta chains originate from one sample sequenced in a study of T cell clones after liver transplantation. Produced via immunoSEQ multiplex PCR; TCRdb's table is partial and in-frame only. Among about 74,000 clones listed, under 90% were seen once. Sequencing used CD4+ T cells from blood, obtained before liver transplant. The receptors were sampled from a human donor who received a liver transplant.

This CDR3 reads CAIRASGTPPYEQYF. CDR3 coding DNA: TGTGCCATCAGGGCTTCCGGGACTCCTCCCTACGAGCAGTACTTC. The V and J genes are TRBV10-3 and TRBJ2-7, with TRBD2 as a possible D gene (6 bases). V lost 6 bases, J lost 2 bases, and 17 bases lay in between. Germline V CDR1 and CDR2: ENHRY, SYGVKD. CDR3 length equals 15 residues.

The chain joins TRBV2 to TRBJ2-1, with 8 bases aligning to TRBD2. V was clipped by 4 bases and J by 7 bases; unmatched bases: 9. Germline assignment: CDR1 SNHLY and CDR2 FYNNEI. This CDR3 spans 15 amino acids. CDR3 nucleotide sequence: TGTGCCAGCAGTGCCGGGACTAGGGTGGCGAATGAGCAGTTCTTC. It encodes CASSAGTRVANEQFF.

This rearrangement joins TRBV5-8 to TRBJ1-2; no definite D call. V was shortened by 2 bases and J by 4 bases, with 15 bases between the two germline ends. CDR3 length: 15 residues. The V gene's germline CDR1 is SGHTS and CDR2 YDEGEE. The CDR3 loop is CASSFLAEGSYGYTF. For the CDR3, the DNA is TGTGCCAGCAGCTTCCTGGCGGAAGGAAGCTATGGCTACACCTTC.

The chain is built from TRBV11-2 and TRBJ1-1; D is undetermined. The germline V gene has CDR1 SGHAT and CDR2 FQNNGV. Trimming cost V 1 base and J 5 bases, with 17 bases left between them. The CDR3 sequence is 16 residues long. The CDR3 DNA is TGTGCCAGCAGCTTAGGGCAGAGGGCGCGAGGAACTGAAGCTTTCTTT. It yields the protein CASSLGQRARGTEAFF.

The genes are TRBV5-4 and TRBJ2-1, with D maybe TRBD1 (5 bases). Germline V CDR1 and CDR2: SGHNT, YYREEE (reference sequence). The CDR3 totals 13 residues. V was shortened by 4 bases and J by 7 bases, with 12 bases between the two germline ends. Here the CDR3 reads CASSKMQGNEQFF. In DNA, the CDR3 is TGTGCCAGCAGCAAAATGCAGGGAAATGAGCAGTTCTTC.

This chain links TRBV28 with TRBJ2-1; D gene uncertain. The CDR3 contains 14 residues. The V end lost 3 bases, the J end lost 3 bases, and 9 bases lay between the germline ends. Germline V gene data show CDR1 as MDHEN and CDR2 as SYDVKM. CDR3 in DNA: TGTGCCAGCAGTTTTAATGGCGGCTACAATGAGCAGTTCTTC. Protein: CASSFNGGYNEQFF.

V and J are TRBV29-1 and TRBJ2-1; 7 nucleotides match TRBD2. The junction had 14 bases not matched to a gene; V was cut back by 6 bases and J by 6 bases. Looked up from germline, CDR1 is SQVTM and CDR2 is ANQGSEA. This CDR3 has 15 amino acids. The CDR3 spells CSVRPGYWGGNEQFF. As DNA, the CDR3 is TGCAGCGTCCGCCCCGGGTACTGGGGGGGCAATGAGCAGTTCTTC.

The chain links TRBV11-3 to TRBJ1-5; 9 bases agree with TRBD1. This CDR3 spans 20 amino acids. Germline-derived CDR1 and CDR2 are SGHNT and YENEEA. With V trimmed by 4 bases and J by 0 bases, 16 bases remained unmatched. The CDR3 region has the DNA TGTGCCAGCAGCTCCCACGGTAGGCTCAGACAGGGGGTTAGCAATCAGCCCCAGCATTTT. It yields the protein CASSSHGRLRQGVSNQPQHF.

The rearrangement joins TRBV5-5 to TRBJ1-5; D is uncertain. Trimming removed 1 base at V and 6 bases at J, with 11 bases between. In germline, CDR1 is SGHKS, CDR2 YYEKEE (reference sequence). The CDR3 is 14 residues long. The CDR3 protein is CASSLSRIGQPQHF. Written as DNA, the CDR3 is TGTGCCAGCAGCTTGAGCCGGATCGGTCAGCCCCAGCATTTT.

This chain uses TRBV5-4 with TRBJ2-2; weak D call: TRBD2 (6 bases). The germline V and J ends were trimmed by 1 base and 4 bases, with 14 bases remaining between them. This CDR3 is built from 16 residues. Per the germline V gene, CDR1 is SGHNT and CDR2 is YYREEE (reference sequence). The chain's CDR3 is CASSLKGRRVTGELFF. In nucleotides, the CDR3 is TGTGCCAGCAGCTTGAAAGGGAGGCGCGTCACCGGGGAGCTGTTTTTT.

The rearrangement links TRBV6-5 to TRBJ2-7, with a weak D call TRBD2 (5 bases). This CDR3 is 15 amino acids long. Trimming removed 5 bases at V and 2 bases at J, with 16 bases between. The germline V gene has CDR1 MNHEY and CDR2 SVGAGI. The CDR3 DNA reads as TGTGCCAGCAGTAACCCCGGGAACCTAGCCTACGAGCAGTACTTC. It translates to CASSNPGNLAYEQYF.

The chain uses TRBV25-1 and TRBJ1-2, with 7 bases aligning to TRBD1. V lost 2 bases to trimming and J lost 8 bases; unmatched junction nucleotides: 11. Germline lookup yields CDR1 MGHDK and CDR2 SYGVNS. CDR3 length: 15 amino acids. CDR3 nucleotide sequence: TGTGCCAGCAGTGAAATGAGGGGGCGCGATCGGGGCTACACCTTC. This translates into CASSEMRGRDRGYTF.

V is TRBV19 and J is TRBJ2-1, with unresolved D. The CDR3 covers 14 residues. Germline loops: CDR1 LNHDA, CDR2 SQIVND (reference sequence). With 5 bases removed from V and 6 bases from J, the gap between germline ends came to 14 bases. CDR3: CASSPQTPPNEQFF. In DNA, the CDR3 is TGTGCCAGTAGTCCTCAGACTCCCCCCAATGAGCAGTTCTTC.

The J gene is TRBJ2-1, the V gene TRBV4-3; TRBD2 agrees at 11 bases. Germline loops: CDR1 LGHNA, CDR2 YSLEER. The CDR3 length is 15 residues. V lost 6 bases to trimming and J lost 3 bases; unmatched junction nucleotides: 4. The DNA for the CDR3 is TGCGCCAGCAGACATGGACTAGCGGGCTACAATGAGCAGTTCTTC. This sequence encodes CASRHGLAGYNEQFF.

This clone was picked up one time. This rearrangement joins TRBV7-3 to TRBJ1-1; D gene ambiguous. Looked up from germline, CDR1 is SGHTA and CDR2 is FQGTGA. V lost 2 bases and J 1 base, leaving 5 bases between the germline ends. The length of the CDR3 is 13 residues. The CDR3: CASSLQANTEAFF. The DNA of the CDR3 is TGTGCCAGCAGCTTACAGGCGAACACTGAAGCTTTCTTT.

This chain uses TRBV7-9 with TRBJ2-5, with 9 bases aligning to TRBD1. CDR3 size: 15 residues. Germline V CDR1 and CDR2: SEHNR, FQNEAQ (reference sequence). V was pared by 2 bases and J by 4 bases, with 5 bases of the junction left unmatched. The CDR3: CASSLLTGGGETQYF. For the CDR3, the DNA is TGTGCCAGCAGCTTATTGACAGGGGGAGGAGAGACCCAGTACTTC.

This chain joins TRBV28 and TRBJ1-4; TRBD1 aligns across 9 bases. The germline CDR1 and CDR2 sequences are MDHEN and SYDVKM. After removal of 8 bases from V and 16 bases from J, the junction contained 2 bases not matched to a gene. The CDR3 runs to 9 residues. The CDR3 reads CASGQGRFF. The DNA for the CDR3 is TGTGCCAGCGGACAGGGGAGGTTTTTT.

The chain employs TRBV6-1 and TRBJ2-3; D is unresolved. V was clipped by 0 bases and J by 2 bases, with 12 bases between them. Per the germline V gene, CDR1 is MNHNS and CDR2 is SASEGT. The CDR3 covers 16 residues. The CDR3 DNA reads as TGTGCCAGCAGTGAAGCGCTTGATGGTGACACAGATACGCAGTATTTT. This translates into CASSEALDGDTDTQYF.